This entry concerns a single T cell receptor beta chain. The data originate from a study of blood T cell repertoires in COVID-19. Study context: Italy, Spain and the United States were the sources of the convalescent and acute COVID-19 samples. Nucleic acid was either cDNA or gDNA, and it came from T cells, B-cell-depleted T cells, or PBMCs.

Per the authors' pipeline: Amplifying reference gene primers gave estimates of nucleated cell counts. The table came from immunoSEQ multiplex PCR; TCRdb's copy has only in-frame clones and leaves some out. The DNA was the basis for D and trimming; V, J and clone size are from that table. The sample lists a few hundred thousand clones, approximately 92% occurring once. The CDR3 consists of 17 residues. Trimming left V 2 bases short and J 0 bases short, with 11 bases between. Germline V gene data show CDR1 as KGHSH and CDR2 as LQKENI. The TCR comes from a woman in her thirties or forties who had recovered from COVID-19. Material for sequencing was peripheral blood. J is TRBJ2-6 and V is TRBV18; weak D call: TRBD1 (5 bases). Written as DNA, the CDR3 is TGTGCCAGCTCACCAACCAGGGTCGGCTCTGGGGCCAACGTCCTGACTTTC. Residues: CASSPTRVGSGANVLTF.